This T cell receptor (beta chain) was sequenced during a study of T-cell memory formation after mild COVID-19. About the study: In these data, TCR clusters were largely donor specific.

One entry per CDR3 protein results from TCRdb running MiXCR on the 5' RACE reads. The sample lists 250,000 to 350,000 distinct CDR3 sequences; just under 20% were seen once. Comments on this clonotype: Its target is not known.

Study-wide results and caveats: Pre-infection memory already had some responding clones, implying cross-reactive memory joined. Later expanders leaned toward CD4+, whereas clones contracting from day 15 to 85 were balanced CD4/CD8. The authors did not confirm SARS-CoV-2 specificity of second-wave clones peaking day 37.

This clonotype originated in a man younger than 35 who had mild COVID-19 (a few samples of this study predate the infection). Cell type and time point are not known. What was sequenced was PBMCs or a T cell subset sorted from them (not recorded which).

CDR3 residues: CASSTLAGTAGVPQHF. The CDR3 DNA is TGTGCCAGTAGTACCCTTGCCGGGACGGCCGGGGTCCCCCAGCATTTT. The rearrangement joins TRBV19 to TRBJ1-5, with D possibly matching TRBD1 (5 bases). Deletions cut 4 bases from V and 10 bases from J, with 23 bases between. The germline V gene has CDR1 LNHDA and CDR2 SQIVND (reference sequence). This CDR3 comprises 16 residues.